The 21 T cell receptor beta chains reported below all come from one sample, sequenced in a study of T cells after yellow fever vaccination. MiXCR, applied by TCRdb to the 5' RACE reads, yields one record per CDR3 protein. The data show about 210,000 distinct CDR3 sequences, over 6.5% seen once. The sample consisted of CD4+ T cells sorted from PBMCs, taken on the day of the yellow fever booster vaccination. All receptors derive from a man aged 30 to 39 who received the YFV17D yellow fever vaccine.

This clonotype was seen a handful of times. The CDR3 here is CASSPTSGRAIAYEQYF. CDR3 nucleotides: TGTGCCAGCAGTCCTACTAGCGGGAGGGCTATAGCCTACGAGCAGTACTTC. This chain joins TRBV6-5 and TRBJ2-7; TRBD2 aligns across 13 bases. The CDR3 has 17 amino acids. Germline CDR1 and CDR2: MNHEY and SVGAGI. The V gene end was trimmed by 5 bases and the J gene end by 2 bases; junction bases not matched to a gene: 9.

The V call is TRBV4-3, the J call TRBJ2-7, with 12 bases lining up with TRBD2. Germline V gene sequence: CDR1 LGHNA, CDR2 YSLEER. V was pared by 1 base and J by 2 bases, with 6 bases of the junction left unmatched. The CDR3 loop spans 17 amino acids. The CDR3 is CASSQGRGLAGPYEQYF. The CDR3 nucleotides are TGCGCCAGCAGCCAAGGAAGAGGACTAGCGGGGCCCTACGAGCAGTACTTC.

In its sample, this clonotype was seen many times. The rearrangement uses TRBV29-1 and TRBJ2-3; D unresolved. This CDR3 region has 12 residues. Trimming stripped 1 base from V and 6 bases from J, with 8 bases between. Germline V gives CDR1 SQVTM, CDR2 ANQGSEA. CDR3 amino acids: CSVEGFDDTQYF. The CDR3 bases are TGCAGCGTTGAAGGCTTCGATGATACGCAGTATTTT.

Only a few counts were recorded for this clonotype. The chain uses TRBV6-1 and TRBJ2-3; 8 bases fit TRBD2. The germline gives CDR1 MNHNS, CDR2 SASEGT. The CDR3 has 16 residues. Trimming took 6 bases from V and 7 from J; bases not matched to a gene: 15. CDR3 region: CASSLKASGPGYTQYF. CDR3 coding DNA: TGTGCCAGCAGCCTTAAAGCTAGCGGGCCGGGTTATACGCAGTATTTT.

This CDR3 reads CASSATGTGSKGEQYF. The CDR3 nucleotides are TGTGCCAGCAGCGCAACAGGGACCGGTAGCAAGGGGGAGCAGTACTTC. The chain links TRBV7-2 to TRBJ2-7, with a weak D call TRBD1 (6 bases). The CDR3 extends over 16 amino acids. Germline V gene lookup returns CDR1 SGHTA and CDR2 FQGNSA. V was shortened by 5 bases and J by 7 bases, with 24 bases between the two germline ends.

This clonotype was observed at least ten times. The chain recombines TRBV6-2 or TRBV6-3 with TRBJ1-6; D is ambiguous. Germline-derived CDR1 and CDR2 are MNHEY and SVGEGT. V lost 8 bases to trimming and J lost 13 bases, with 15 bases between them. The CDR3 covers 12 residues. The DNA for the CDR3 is TGTGCCAGCTCCGAGGCCGCTCTCCCCCTCCACTTT. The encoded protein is CASSEAALPLHF.

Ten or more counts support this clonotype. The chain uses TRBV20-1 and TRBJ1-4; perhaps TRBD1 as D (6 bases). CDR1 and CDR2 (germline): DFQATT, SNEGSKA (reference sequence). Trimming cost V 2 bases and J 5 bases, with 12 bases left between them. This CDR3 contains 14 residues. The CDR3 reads CSARTGSRNEKLFF. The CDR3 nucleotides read TGCAGTGCTAGAACAGGGTCGCGGAATGAAAAACTGTTTTTT.

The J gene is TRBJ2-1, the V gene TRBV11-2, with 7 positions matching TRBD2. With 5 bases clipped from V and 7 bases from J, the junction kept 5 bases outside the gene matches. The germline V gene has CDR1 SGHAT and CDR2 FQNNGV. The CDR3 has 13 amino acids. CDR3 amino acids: CASSPPAGNEQFF. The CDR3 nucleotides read TGTGCCAGCAGCCCTCCAGCGGGAAATGAGCAGTTCTTC. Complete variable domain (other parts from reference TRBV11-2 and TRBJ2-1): EAGVAQSPRYKIIEKRQSVAFWCNPISGHATLYWYQQILGQGPKLLIQFQNNGVVDDSQLPKDRFSAERLKGVDSTLKIQPAKLEDSAVYLCASSPPAGNEQFFGPGTRLTVL.

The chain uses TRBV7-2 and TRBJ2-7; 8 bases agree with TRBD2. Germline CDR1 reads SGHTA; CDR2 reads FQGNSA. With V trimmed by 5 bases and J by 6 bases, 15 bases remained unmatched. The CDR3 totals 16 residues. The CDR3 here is CASSDIGGTRQSEQYF. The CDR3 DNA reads TGTGCCAGCAGCGATATAGGAGGGACTAGACAAAGCGAGCAGTACTTC.

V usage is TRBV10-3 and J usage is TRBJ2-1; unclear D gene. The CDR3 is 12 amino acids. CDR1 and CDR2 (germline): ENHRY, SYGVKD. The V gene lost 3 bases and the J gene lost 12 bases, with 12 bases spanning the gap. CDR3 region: CAISDMGLGQFF. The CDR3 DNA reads TGTGCCATCAGTGATATGGGTTTGGGGCAGTTCTTC.

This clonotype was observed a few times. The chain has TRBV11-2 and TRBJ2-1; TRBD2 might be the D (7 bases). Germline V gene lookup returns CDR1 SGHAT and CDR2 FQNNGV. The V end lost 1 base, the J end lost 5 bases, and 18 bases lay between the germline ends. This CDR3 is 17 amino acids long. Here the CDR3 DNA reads TGTGCCAGCAGCTTAGGAACTAGGGGGGGCGCAGACAATGAGCAGTTCTTC. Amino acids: CASSLGTRGGADNEQFF.

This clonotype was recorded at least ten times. CDR3 in amino acids: CASSERGATQYF. The CDR3 coding sequence is TGTGCCAGCAGTGAAAGGGGGGCTACCCAGTACTTC. The chain uses TRBV2 and TRBJ2-5; D may correspond to TRBD1 or TRBD2 (6 bases each). Trimming stripped 2 bases from V and 8 bases from J, with 9 bases between. CDR1 is SNHLY, CDR2 FYNNEI, per germline. This CDR3 comprises 12 residues. Full variable domain (outside the CDR3, taken from reference TRBV2 and TRBJ2-5): EPEVTQTPSHQVTQMGQEVILRCVPISNHLYFYWYRQILGQKVEFLVSFYNNEISEKSEIFDDQFSVERPDGSNFTLKIRSTKLEDSAMYFCASSERGATQYFGPGTRLLVL.

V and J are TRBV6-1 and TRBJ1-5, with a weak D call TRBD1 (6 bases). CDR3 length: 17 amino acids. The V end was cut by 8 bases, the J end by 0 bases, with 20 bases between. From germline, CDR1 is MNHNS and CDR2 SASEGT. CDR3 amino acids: CASSLGVGAYSNQPQHF. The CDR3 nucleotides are TGTGCCAGCTCTCTGGGCGTGGGGGCTTATAGCAATCAGCCCCAGCATTTT.

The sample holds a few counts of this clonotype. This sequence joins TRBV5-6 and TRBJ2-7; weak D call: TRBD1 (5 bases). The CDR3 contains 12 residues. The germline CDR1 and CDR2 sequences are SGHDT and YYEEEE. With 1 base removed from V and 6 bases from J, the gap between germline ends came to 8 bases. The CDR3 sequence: CASSLSRGEQYF. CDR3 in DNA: TGTGCCAGCAGCTTGAGTAGGGGCGAGCAGTACTTC.

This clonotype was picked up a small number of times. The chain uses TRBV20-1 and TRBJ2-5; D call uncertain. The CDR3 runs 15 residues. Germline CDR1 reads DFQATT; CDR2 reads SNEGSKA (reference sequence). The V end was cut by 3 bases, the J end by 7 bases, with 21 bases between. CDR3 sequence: CSARVASANVGTQYF. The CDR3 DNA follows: TGCAGTGCTAGGGTCGCCTCCGCCAACGTAGGGACCCAGTACTTC.

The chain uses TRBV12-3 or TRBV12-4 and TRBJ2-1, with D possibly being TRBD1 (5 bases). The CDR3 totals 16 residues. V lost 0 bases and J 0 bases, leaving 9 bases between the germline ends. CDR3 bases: TGTGCCAGCAGTTTAGCTTACAGGAGCTCCTACAATGAGCAGTTCTTC. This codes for CASSLAYRSSYNEQFF.

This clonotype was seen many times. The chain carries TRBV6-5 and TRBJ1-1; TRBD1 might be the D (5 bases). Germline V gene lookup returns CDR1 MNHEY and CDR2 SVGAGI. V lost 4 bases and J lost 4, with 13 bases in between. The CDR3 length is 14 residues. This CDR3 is CASSFLTGGTEAFF. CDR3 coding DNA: TGTGCCAGCAGTTTCCTTACTGGGGGCACTGAAGCTTTCTTT.

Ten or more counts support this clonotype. This CDR3 reads CASSYRGNYGYTF. DNA for the CDR3: TGTGCCAGCAGTTACCGGGGAAACTATGGCTACACCTTC. This chain uses TRBV12-3 or TRBV12-4 with TRBJ1-2; the D is unclear. V was shortened by 4 bases and J by 2 bases, with 8 bases between the two germline ends. The CDR3 contains 13 residues.

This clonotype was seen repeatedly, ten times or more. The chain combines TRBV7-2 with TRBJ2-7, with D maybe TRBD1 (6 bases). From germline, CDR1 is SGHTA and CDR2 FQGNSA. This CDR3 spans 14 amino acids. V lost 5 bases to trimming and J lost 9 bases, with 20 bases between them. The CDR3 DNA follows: TGTGCCAGCAGCATCCCGGGCAGGGGCCTTGTGCAGTACTTC. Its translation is CASSIPGRGLVQYF.

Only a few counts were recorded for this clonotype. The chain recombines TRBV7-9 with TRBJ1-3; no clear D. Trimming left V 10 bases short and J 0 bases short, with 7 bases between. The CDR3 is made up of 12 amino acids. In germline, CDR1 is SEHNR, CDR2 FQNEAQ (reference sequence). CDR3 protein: CAISDSGNTIYF. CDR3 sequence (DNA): TGTGCCATTTCCGACTCTGGAAACACCATATATTTT.

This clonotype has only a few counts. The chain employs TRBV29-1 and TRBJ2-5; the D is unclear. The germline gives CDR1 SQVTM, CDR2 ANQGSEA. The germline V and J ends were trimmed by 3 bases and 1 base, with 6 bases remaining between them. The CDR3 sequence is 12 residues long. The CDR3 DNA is TGCAGCGTTGATAATAGCCAAGAGACCCAGTACTTC. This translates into CSVDNSQETQYF.